These T cell receptor beta chains were read from a single sample in a study of cytomegalovirus exposure and HLA in healthy donors. Libraries were prepared by immunoSEQ multiplex PCR; TCRdb keeps only in-frame clonotypes and omits some of them. The profile shows about 140,000 clones, about 86% of them singletons. Sample: PBMCs. These receptors were collected from a man in his late teens or twenties in good health and CMV-seronegative. Each CDR3 is given with its conserved first and last residue. Each record gives: CDR3 DNA, CDR3 protein, clone size, CDR3 length, V gene, D gene, J gene. A D gene is named only where the DNA matches it firmly. Clone size is given for some rows only: seen once, a few or many times, or a class if the clone is expanded.

CDR3nt: TGTGCCAGCAGGCGGGCCCCTACTAGCACAGATACGCAGTATTTT; CDR3aa: CASRRAPTSTDTQYF; abundance: once; len: 15; v_gene: TRBV6-6; d_gene: -; j_gene: TRBJ2-3
CDR3nt: TGCGCCAGCACAGAAGGCGGCGGGCAGACTACGCAGTATTTT; CDR3aa: CASTEGGGQTTQYF; abundance: -; len: 14; v_gene: TRBV10-2; d_gene: -; j_gene: TRBJ2-3
CDR3nt: TGTGCCAGCAGCTTGTATAGTTATGGCTACACCTTC; CDR3aa: CASSLYSYGYTF; abundance: -; len: 12; v_gene: TRBV11-2; d_gene: -; j_gene: TRBJ1-2
CDR3nt: TGTGCCAGCTCACCAGGGACAGGGGGCCTCTACGAGCAGTACTTC; CDR3aa: CASSPGTGGLYEQYF; abundance: -; len: 15; v_gene: TRBV18; d_gene: TRBD1; j_gene: TRBJ2-7
CDR3nt: TGTGCCAGCAGTCTCGGGAGGCAAGAGACCCAGTACTTC; CDR3aa: CASSLGRQETQYF; abundance: -; len: 13; v_gene: TRBV2; d_gene: TRBD2; j_gene: TRBJ2-5
CDR3nt: TGTGCCAGCAGTTACCTTGTGCCGATACGGGAGGGCTACACCTTC; CDR3aa: CASSYLVPIREGYTF; abundance: -; len: 15; v_gene: TRBV6-5; d_gene: -; j_gene: TRBJ1-2
CDR3nt: TGTGCCAGCAGCCAAGATTTCGGTTCCTATGGCTACACCTTC; CDR3aa: CASSQDFGSYGYTF; abundance: -; len: 14; v_gene: TRBV14; d_gene: -; j_gene: TRBJ1-2
CDR3nt: TGTGCCAGCAGTGAAGGAGGTGATGAAGCTTTCTTT; CDR3aa: CASSEGGDEAFF; abundance: once; len: 12; v_gene: TRBV2; d_gene: -; j_gene: TRBJ1-1
CDR3nt: TGTGCCTGTCAAGTGTTGGCGGGGCCTAATGAAAAACTGTTTTTT; CDR3aa: CACQVLAGPNEKLFF; abundance: -; len: 15; v_gene: TRBV30; d_gene: -; j_gene: TRBJ1-4
CDR3nt: TGTGCCAGCAGTTTACGGGAATTAGGGGGCGTCGAGCAGTTCTTC; CDR3aa: CASSLRELGGVEQFF; abundance: -; len: 15; v_gene: TRBV28; d_gene: TRBD1; j_gene: TRBJ2-1
CDR3nt: TGCGCCAGCAGCCTTGGGAGGGTAGCGGGCGCATATACGCAGTATTTT; CDR3aa: CASSLGRVAGAYTQYF; abundance: -; len: 16; v_gene: TRBV5-1; d_gene: TRBD2; j_gene: TRBJ2-3
CDR3nt: TGTGCCAGCTCCGAACCGGGACTGAGGACCGGGGAGCTGTTTTTT; CDR3aa: CASSEPGLRTGELFF; abundance: -; len: 15; v_gene: TRBV18; d_gene: -; j_gene: TRBJ2-2
CDR3nt: TGTGCCAGTAGTATGTTGCTAGCGGGGCAGGAGACCCAGTACTTC; CDR3aa: CASSMLLAGQETQYF; abundance: -; len: 15; v_gene: TRBV19; d_gene: TRBD2; j_gene: TRBJ2-5
CDR3nt: TGCGCCAGCAGTGAGTTCCCTGGACTAGCGGGGGGTCAGAACACCGGGGAGCTGTTTTTT; CDR3aa: CASSEFPGLAGGQNTGELFF; abundance: -; len: 20; v_gene: TRBV10-2; d_gene: TRBD2; j_gene: TRBJ2-2
CDR3nt: TGTGCCTGGAGCAGCCACAGGGGCGGCGGGCCCCAGCATTTT; CDR3aa: CAWSSHRGGGPQHF; abundance: few; len: 14; v_gene: TRBV30; d_gene: TRBD1; j_gene: TRBJ1-5
CDR3nt: TGTGCCAGCAGTTATTGGGGGGTCGGGAATGAGCAGTTCTTC; CDR3aa: CASSYWGVGNEQFF; abundance: few; len: 14; v_gene: TRBV6-5; d_gene: -; j_gene: TRBJ2-1
CDR3nt: TGTGCCACCAGCAGAAGTCAAGGGGCGCAGTATTTT; CDR3aa: CATSRSQGAQYF; abundance: -; len: 12; v_gene: TRBV15; d_gene: -; j_gene: TRBJ2-3
CDR3nt: TGTGCCAGCAGTGTGGGCCGAGCTAACTATGGCTACACCTTC; CDR3aa: CASSVGRANYGYTF; abundance: -; len: 14; v_gene: TRBV6-1; d_gene: -; j_gene: TRBJ1-2
CDR3nt: TGTGCCAGCAGGGGACAGGGGGCGATGGAGCAGCCCCAGCATTTT; CDR3aa: CASRGQGAMEQPQHF; abundance: -; len: 15; v_gene: TRBV6-6; d_gene: TRBD1; j_gene: TRBJ1-5
CDR3nt: TGTGCCAGCAGCCGGTCCCTCGGGGAGGACTCTGGAAACACCATATATTTT; CDR3aa: CASSRSLGEDSGNTIYF; abundance: -; len: 17; v_gene: TRBV9; d_gene: -; j_gene: TRBJ1-3
CDR3nt: TGCGCCAGCAGTCAATCAAAGGTGACAATATTAGCGGGTGATTCCTACGAGCAGTACTTC; CDR3aa: CASSQSKVTILAGDSYEQYF; abundance: -; len: 20; v_gene: TRBV23-1; d_gene: TRBD2; j_gene: TRBJ2-7
CDR3nt: TGTGCCAGCAGTGAAGGGTCTCGACTAGGCTACGAGCAGTACTTC; CDR3aa: CASSEGSRLGYEQYF; abundance: -; len: 15; v_gene: TRBV2; d_gene: -; j_gene: TRBJ2-7
CDR3nt: TGTGCCAGCAGTGAAGGCCTAGAAGCTTTCTTT; CDR3aa: CASSEGLEAFF; abundance: -; len: 11; v_gene: TRBV2; d_gene: -; j_gene: TRBJ1-1
CDR3nt: TGTGCCAGCAGTGCCTACATCACAGGGTCCAACAATGAGCAGTTCTTC; CDR3aa: CASSAYITGSNNEQFF; abundance: once; len: 16; v_gene: TRBV6-1; d_gene: -; j_gene: TRBJ2-1
CDR3nt: TGTGCCAGCAGTGAAGCGACGACAGGGCGGACTGAAGCTTTCTTT; CDR3aa: CASSEATTGRTEAFF; abundance: few; len: 15; v_gene: TRBV6-1; d_gene: TRBD1; j_gene: TRBJ1-1
CDR3nt: TGTGCCAGCACACCCGCGGGGAGTGCTAACTATGGCTACACCTTC; CDR3aa: CASTPAGSANYGYTF; abundance: few; len: 15; v_gene: TRBV7-2; d_gene: -; j_gene: TRBJ1-2
CDR3nt: TGTGCCAGCAGTTTAGCCGGGGTGGGAGATACGCAGTATTTT; CDR3aa: CASSLAGVGDTQYF; abundance: -; len: 14; v_gene: TRBV27; d_gene: -; j_gene: TRBJ2-3
CDR3nt: TGTGCCAGCAGTTTAGAAGCGGGCGGGAGGGCTTTCTTT; CDR3aa: CASSLEAGGRAFF; abundance: once; len: 13; v_gene: TRBV27; d_gene: -; j_gene: TRBJ1-1
CDR3nt: TGCGCCAGCAGCCAAGTGGGGGGACCTCAAGAGACCCAGTACTTC; CDR3aa: CASSQVGGPQETQYF; abundance: -; len: 15; v_gene: TRBV4-1; d_gene: -; j_gene: TRBJ2-5
CDR3nt: TGTGCCAGCAGTTTGGCGGGAGTTTCAGATACGCAGTATTTT; CDR3aa: CASSLAGVSDTQYF; abundance: -; len: 14; v_gene: TRBV28; d_gene: TRBD2; j_gene: TRBJ2-3
CDR3nt: TGTGCCAGCAGTCTATACTACACAGGGCAGCAGTACTTC; CDR3aa: CASSLYYTGQQYF; abundance: -; len: 13; v_gene: TRBV27; d_gene: -; j_gene: TRBJ2-7
CDR3nt: TGTGCCAGCAGCCGACTTAACTATGGCTACACCTTC; CDR3aa: CASSRLNYGYTF; abundance: -; len: 12; v_gene: TRBV7-2; d_gene: -; j_gene: TRBJ1-2
CDR3nt: TGTGCCAGCAGTGAATGGGACAGTATGAACACTGAAGCTTTCTTT; CDR3aa: CASSEWDSMNTEAFF; abundance: -; len: 15; v_gene: TRBV2; d_gene: TRBD1; j_gene: TRBJ1-1
CDR3nt: TGTGCCAGCCTCGCCGCAGCGGCGAACACCGGGGAGCTGTTTTTT; CDR3aa: CASLAAAANTGELFF; abundance: -; len: 15; v_gene: TRBV6-1; d_gene: -; j_gene: TRBJ2-2
CDR3nt: TGTGCCAGCGGTGAGAACAGGGCGGCAGATACGCAGTATTTT; CDR3aa: CASGENRAADTQYF; abundance: -; len: 14; v_gene: TRBV6-1; d_gene: -; j_gene: TRBJ2-3
CDR3nt: TGTGCCAGCAGCTTGAAGGGGGAAGTTGAAGCTTTCTTT; CDR3aa: CASSLKGEVEAFF; abundance: -; len: 13; v_gene: TRBV5-4; d_gene: -; j_gene: TRBJ1-1
CDR3nt: TGTGCCAGCAGTTCCGGGACAGAATTCTACGAGCAGTACTTC; CDR3aa: CASSSGTEFYEQYF; abundance: -; len: 14; v_gene: TRBV2; d_gene: TRBD1; j_gene: TRBJ2-7
CDR3nt: TGCAGCGTTGAGGGGGTTGGACAGACCCAGCATTTT; CDR3aa: CSVEGVGQTQHF; abundance: -; len: 12; v_gene: TRBV29-1; d_gene: -; j_gene: TRBJ1-5
CDR3nt: TGTGCCAGCAGTATAGGGGGATACCCCAAGGACACTGAAGCTTTCTTT; CDR3aa: CASSIGGYPKDTEAFF; abundance: -; len: 16; v_gene: TRBV6-6; d_gene: -; j_gene: TRBJ1-1
CDR3nt: TGCGCCAGCAGCTTGGGGCTAGCGGGAGGGGACAGTATAGGTGAGCAGTTCTTC; CDR3aa: CASSLGLAGGDSIGEQFF; abundance: -; len: 18; v_gene: TRBV5-1; d_gene: TRBD2; j_gene: TRBJ2-1
CDR3nt: TGCATCCTTCCACCCCTGAGGGGGAATGAGCAGTTCTTC; CDR3aa: CILPPLRGNEQFF; abundance: -; len: 13; v_gene: TRBV29-1; d_gene: -; j_gene: TRBJ2-1
CDR3nt: TGCGCCAGCAGTGATCCTCTCACAGGGGGCACTAATGAAAAACTGTTTTTT; CDR3aa: CASSDPLTGGTNEKLFF; abundance: -; len: 17; v_gene: TRBV10-2; d_gene: TRBD1; j_gene: TRBJ1-4
CDR3nt: TGTGCCAGCAGCTTGGGTGGGGGCGCCTACAATGAGCAGTTCTTC; CDR3aa: CASSLGGGAYNEQFF; abundance: -; len: 15; v_gene: TRBV11-2; d_gene: -; j_gene: TRBJ2-1
CDR3nt: TGTGCCAGCTCACCAGTAGGGGAAAGGACCGGGGAGCTGTTTTTT; CDR3aa: CASSPVGERTGELFF; abundance: -; len: 15; v_gene: TRBV18; d_gene: -; j_gene: TRBJ2-2
CDR3nt: TGTGCCAGCAGCCCGGCGGGGGCCGGCTCCTATAATTCACCCCTCCACTTT; CDR3aa: CASSPAGAGSYNSPLHF; abundance: -; len: 17; v_gene: TRBV5-5; d_gene: -; j_gene: TRBJ1-6
CDR3nt: TGTGCCTGGAGTGTAACAATCCTCTACGAGCAGTACTTC; CDR3aa: CAWSVTILYEQYF; abundance: -; len: 13; v_gene: TRBV30; d_gene: -; j_gene: TRBJ2-7
CDR3nt: TGTGCCAGCAGTTACTCGGCGGGGGTCGGTGAAAAACTGTTTTTT; CDR3aa: CASSYSAGVGEKLFF; abundance: -; len: 15; v_gene: TRBV6-5; d_gene: -; j_gene: TRBJ1-4
CDR3nt: TGCGCCAGCAGCTTTCTTGGGGGGGAGAACTATGGCTACACCTTC; CDR3aa: CASSFLGGENYGYTF; abundance: -; len: 15; v_gene: TRBV5-1; d_gene: -; j_gene: TRBJ1-2
CDR3nt: TGTGCCTGGAGTGTAGGGTGGGGACTAGCGGACGAGCAGTACTTC; CDR3aa: CAWSVGWGLADEQYF; abundance: -; len: 15; v_gene: TRBV30; d_gene: TRBD2; j_gene: TRBJ2-7
CDR3nt: TGTGCCTGGGATACAGAGTATAGCAATCAGCCCCAGCATTTT; CDR3aa: CAWDTEYSNQPQHF; abundance: -; len: 14; v_gene: TRBV30; d_gene: -; j_gene: TRBJ1-5
CDR3nt: TGTGCCAGCAGCGTAGACGAGGAGCCCCACACAGATACGCAGTATTTT; CDR3aa: CASSVDEEPHTDTQYF; abundance: -; len: 16; v_gene: TRBV9; d_gene: -; j_gene: TRBJ2-3
CDR3nt: TGTGCCAGCAGCCAGTCAGGGCGGGGGAAAGAGACCCAGTACTTC; CDR3aa: CASSQSGRGKETQYF; abundance: -; len: 15; v_gene: TRBV2; d_gene: TRBD2; j_gene: TRBJ2-5
CDR3nt: TGCGCCAGCAGCCAAGATTCGGGGGGCTACGAGCAGTACTTC; CDR3aa: CASSQDSGGYEQYF; abundance: -; len: 14; v_gene: TRBV4-1; d_gene: TRBD2; j_gene: TRBJ2-7
CDR3nt: TGTGCCAGCAGTTTTGGACAGAGCACAGATACGCAGTATTTT; CDR3aa: CASSFGQSTDTQYF; abundance: few; len: 14; v_gene: TRBV6-5; d_gene: -; j_gene: TRBJ2-3